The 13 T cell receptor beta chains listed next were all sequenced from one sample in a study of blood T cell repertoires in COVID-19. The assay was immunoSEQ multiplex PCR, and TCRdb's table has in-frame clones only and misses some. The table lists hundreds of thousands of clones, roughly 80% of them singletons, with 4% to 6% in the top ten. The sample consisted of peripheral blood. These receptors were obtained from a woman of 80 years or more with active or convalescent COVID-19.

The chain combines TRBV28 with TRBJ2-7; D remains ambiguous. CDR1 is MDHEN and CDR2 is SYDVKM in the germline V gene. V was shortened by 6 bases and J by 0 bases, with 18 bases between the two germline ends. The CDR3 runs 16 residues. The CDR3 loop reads CASSSRPGSSSYEQYF. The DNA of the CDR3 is TGTGCCAGCAGCTCTCGACCGGGTTCCAGCTCCTACGAGCAGTACTTC.

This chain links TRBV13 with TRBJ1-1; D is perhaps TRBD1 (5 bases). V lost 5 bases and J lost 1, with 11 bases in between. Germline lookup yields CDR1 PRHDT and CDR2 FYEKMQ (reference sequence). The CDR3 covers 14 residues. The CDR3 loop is CASSLGHGNTEAFF. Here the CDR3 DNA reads TGTGCCAGCAGCCTGGGGCATGGGAACACTGAAGCTTTCTTT. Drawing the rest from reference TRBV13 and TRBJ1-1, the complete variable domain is AAGVIQSPRHLIKEKRETATLKCYPIPRHDTVYWYQQGPGQDPQFLISFYEKMQSDKGSIPDRFSAQQFSDYHSELNMSSLELGDSALYFCASSLGHGNTEAFFGQGTRLTVV.

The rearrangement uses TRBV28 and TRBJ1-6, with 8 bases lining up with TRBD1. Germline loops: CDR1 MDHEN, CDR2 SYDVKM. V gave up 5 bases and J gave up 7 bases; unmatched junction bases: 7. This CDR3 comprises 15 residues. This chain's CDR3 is CASSPRTGLNSPLHF. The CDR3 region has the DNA TGTGCCAGCAGTCCGCGGACAGGGTTAAATTCACCCCTCCACTTT. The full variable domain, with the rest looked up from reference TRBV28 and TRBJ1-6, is DVKVTQSSRYLVKRTGEKVFLECVQDMDHENMFWYRQDPGLGLRLIYFSYDVKMKEKGDIPEGYSVSREKKERFSLILESASTNQTSMYLCASSPRTGLNSPLHFGNGTRLTVT.

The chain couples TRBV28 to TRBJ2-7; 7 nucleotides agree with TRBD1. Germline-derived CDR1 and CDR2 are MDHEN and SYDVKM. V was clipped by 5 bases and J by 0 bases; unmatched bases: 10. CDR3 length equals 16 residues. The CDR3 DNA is TGTGCCAGCAGTCCGAGGACAGGCTCCGTCTCCTACGAGCAGTACTTC. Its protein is CASSPRTGSVSYEQYF.

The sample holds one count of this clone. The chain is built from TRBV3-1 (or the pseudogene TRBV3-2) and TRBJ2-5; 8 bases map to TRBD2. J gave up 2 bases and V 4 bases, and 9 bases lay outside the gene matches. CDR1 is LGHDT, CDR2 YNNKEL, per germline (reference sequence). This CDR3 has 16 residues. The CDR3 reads CASSPMNGRGQETQYF. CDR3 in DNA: TGTGCCAGCAGCCCGATGAACGGGAGGGGTCAAGAGACCCAGTACTTC.

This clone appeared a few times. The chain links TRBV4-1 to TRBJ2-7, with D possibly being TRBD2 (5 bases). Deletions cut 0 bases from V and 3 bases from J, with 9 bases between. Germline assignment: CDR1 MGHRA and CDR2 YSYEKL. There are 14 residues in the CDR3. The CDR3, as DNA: TGCGCCAGCAGCCAAGAATTACGGGGCTACGAGCAGTACTTC. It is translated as CASSQELRGYEQYF.

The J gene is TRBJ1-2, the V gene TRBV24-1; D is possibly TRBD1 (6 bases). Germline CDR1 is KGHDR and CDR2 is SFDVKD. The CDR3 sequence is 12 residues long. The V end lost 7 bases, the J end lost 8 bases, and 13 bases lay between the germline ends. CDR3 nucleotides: TGTGCCACCAGACAGGGAGATGGCGGCTACACCTTC. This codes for CATRQGDGGYTF.

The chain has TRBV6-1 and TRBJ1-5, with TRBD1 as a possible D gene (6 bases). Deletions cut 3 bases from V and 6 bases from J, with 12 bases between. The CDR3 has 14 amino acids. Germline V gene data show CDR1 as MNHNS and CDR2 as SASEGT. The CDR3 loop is CASSDLQGSQPQHF. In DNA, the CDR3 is TGTGCCAGCAGTGATTTACAGGGAAGTCAGCCCCAGCATTTT.

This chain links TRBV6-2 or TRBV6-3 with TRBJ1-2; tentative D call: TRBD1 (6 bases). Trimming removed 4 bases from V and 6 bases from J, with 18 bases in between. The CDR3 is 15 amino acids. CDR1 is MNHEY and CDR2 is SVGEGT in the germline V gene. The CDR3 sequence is CASSSTRTAKNGYTF. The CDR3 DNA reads TGTGCCAGCAGTTCCACCCGGACAGCGAAGAATGGCTACACCTTC.

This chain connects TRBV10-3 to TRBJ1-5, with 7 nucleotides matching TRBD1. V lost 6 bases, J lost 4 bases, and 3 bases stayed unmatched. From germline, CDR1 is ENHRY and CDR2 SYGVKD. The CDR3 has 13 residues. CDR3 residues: CAIRGTENQPQHF. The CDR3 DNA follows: TGTGCCATCAGGGGGACAGAAAATCAGCCCCAGCATTTT.

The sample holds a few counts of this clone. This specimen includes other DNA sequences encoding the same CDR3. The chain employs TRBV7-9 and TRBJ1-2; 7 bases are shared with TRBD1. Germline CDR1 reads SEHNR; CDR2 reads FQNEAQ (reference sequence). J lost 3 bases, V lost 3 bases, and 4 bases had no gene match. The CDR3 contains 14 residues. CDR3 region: CASSLNRGDYGYTF. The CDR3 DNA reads TGTGCCAGCAGCTTGAACAGGGGTGACTATGGCTACACCTTC.

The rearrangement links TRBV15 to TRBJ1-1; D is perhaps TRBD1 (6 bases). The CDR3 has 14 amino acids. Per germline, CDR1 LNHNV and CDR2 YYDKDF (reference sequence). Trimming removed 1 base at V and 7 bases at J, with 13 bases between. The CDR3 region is CATSRALGGLEAFF. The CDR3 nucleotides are TGTGCCACCAGCAGAGCTCTCGGGGGGCTTGAAGCTTTCTTT. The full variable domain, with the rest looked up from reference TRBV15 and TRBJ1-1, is DAMVIQNPRYQVTQFGKPVTLSCSQTLNHNVMYWYQQKSSQAPKLLFHYYDKDFNNEADTPDNFQSRRPNTSFCFLDIRSPGLGDTAMYLCATSRALGGLEAFFGQGTRLTVV.

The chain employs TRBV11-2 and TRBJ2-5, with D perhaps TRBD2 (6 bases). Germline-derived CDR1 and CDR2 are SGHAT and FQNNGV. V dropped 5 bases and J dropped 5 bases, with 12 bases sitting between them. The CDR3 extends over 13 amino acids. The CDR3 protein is CASSRGRGETQYF. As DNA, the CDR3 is TGTGCCAGCAGCCGGGGACGGGGGGAGACCCAGTACTTC. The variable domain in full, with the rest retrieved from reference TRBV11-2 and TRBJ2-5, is EAGVAQSPRYKIIEKRQSVAFWCNPISGHATLYWYQQILGQGPKLLIQFQNNGVVDDSQLPKDRFSAERLKGVDSTLKIQPAKLEDSAVYLCASSRGRGETQYFGPGTRLLVL.